This entry features one T cell receptor (beta chain) sequence. The antigen is undetermined. This record belongs to a study of T cell clonotyping in hematopoietic cell transplantation. Regarding the study as a whole: Higher Inverse Simpson Index values in graft donor and pretransplant recipient predicted broader posttransplant TCR diversity.

Time point defined: recipient sample about 28 days before transplant, after cytoreduction. Only in-frame clones appear in the TCRdb table, and some are missing; sequencing was by immunoSEQ multiplex PCR. The sample has tens of thousands of clones, 80% to 90% seen once. The TCR was taken from a woman aged 55-70 years with acute myeloid leukemia. Some clones in this sample may be carry-over from other donors' samples. Here the sequenced sample was peripheral blood mononuclear cells, taken before stem cell transplant.

The CDR3 DNA reads TGTGCCAGCATGAACACAGAGGAGGGAAGCACAGATACGCAGTATTTT. Protein sequence: CASMNTEEGSTDTQYF. The chain couples TRBV25-1 to TRBJ2-3, with D perhaps TRBD2 (6 bases). The CDR3 sequence is 16 residues long. Trimming pared 7 bases from V and 0 bases from J, leaving 17 bases between. Germline CDR1 reads MGHDK; CDR2 reads SYGVNS.